This entry is about one T cell receptor (beta chain). Antigen: not known. This specimen belongs to a study of T cell responses to AZD1222 COVID-19 vaccine. Findings and caveats of the study: The donor group comprised mostly white British people and more females; the analysis possibly underestimated clonal diversity. Repertoires were sampled only after the peak T cell response.

Profiled with immunoSEQ multiplex PCR; TCRdb holds only in-frame clones, not every one. Of approximately 200,000 clones listed, approximately 91% are singletons. The germline V gene has CDR1 LNHDA and CDR2 SQIVND (reference sequence). The CDR3 runs 17 residues. V was pared by 0 bases and J by 5 bases, with 17 bases between. Pooled in the analysis were second doses at about 4 or about 12 weeks. This receptor was taken from an adult who received the AZD1222 COVID-19 vaccine. The rearrangement links TRBV19 to TRBJ2-1; a weak D match, TRBD2 (5 bases). The source was peripheral blood, collected 28 days after the second AZD1222 dose. In DNA form, the CDR3 reads TGTGCCAGTAGTATAGATCGTCGAGCCGACTACGACAATGAGCAGTTCTTC. Protein: CASSIDRRADYDNEQFF. Looking up the rest from reference TRBV19 and TRBJ2-1 gives the full variable domain: DGGITQSPKYLFRKEGQNVTLSCEQNLNHDAMYWYRQDPGQGLRLIYYSQIVNDFQKGDIAEGYSVSREKKESFPLTVTSAQKNPTAFYLCASSIDRRADYDNEQFFGPGTRLTVL.